A selection of T cell receptor beta chains follows, all from one sample in a study of blood T cell repertoires in COVID-19. The assay was immunoSEQ multiplex PCR, and TCRdb's table has in-frame clones only and misses some. The sample has 240,000 or so clones; roughly four fifths are singletons. Material: peripheral blood. These receptors originate from a young woman with acute or convalescent COVID-19. The CDR3 runs from the conserved cysteine through the conserved F or W. The order of the fields is V gene, D gene, J gene, clone size, CDR3 DNA, CDR3 protein. The D gene is left open where the match is weak. A row's size may be missing; if present it is once, few, many or a size class.

v_gene: TRBV28; d_gene: TRBD2; j_gene: TRBJ2-7; abundance: .; CDR3nt: TGTGCCAGCACCACCCGTGAGCGGGAGATAAACGAGCAGTACTTC; CDR3aa: CASTTREREINEQYF
v_gene: TRBV25-1; d_gene: TRBD1; j_gene: TRBJ1-5; abundance: .; CDR3nt: TGTGCCAGCAGTGGGACAGGGGGCAATCAGCCCCAGCATTTT; CDR3aa: CASSGTGGNQPQHF
v_gene: TRBV21-1; d_gene: .; j_gene: TRBJ2-4; abundance: .; CDR3nt: TGTGCCAGCAGCAAAGCGCTCCGGGACAGTTTTCTAGCCAAAAACATTCAGTACTTC; CDR3aa: CASSKALRDSFLAKNIQYF
v_gene: TRBV7-8; d_gene: .; j_gene: TRBJ1-6; abundance: .; CDR3nt: TGTGCCAGCAGCTTACCAGGGACATCACCCCTCCACTTT; CDR3aa: CASSLPGTSPLHF
v_gene: TRBV5-6; d_gene: .; j_gene: TRBJ2-1; abundance: .; CDR3nt: TGTGCCAGCAGCCAGGCTTTGGGAGGTGTTCCCTACAATGAGCAGTTCTTC; CDR3aa: CASSQALGGVPYNEQFF
v_gene: TRBV6-5; d_gene: .; j_gene: TRBJ2-7; abundance: .; CDR3nt: TGTGCCAGCAGTTATGGGGGGTCCCCCTACGAGCAGTACTTC; CDR3aa: CASSYGGSPYEQYF
v_gene: TRBV3-1/TRBV3-2; d_gene: .; j_gene: TRBJ2-7; abundance: .; CDR3nt: TGTGCCAGCAGCCAAGATAGCCGGTATTACGAGCAGTACTTC; CDR3aa: CASSQDSRYYEQYF
v_gene: TRBV30; d_gene: .; j_gene: TRBJ1-5; abundance: .; CDR3nt: TGTGCCTGGAGTGTCGGAGGGCTCGATAGCAATCAGCCCCAGCATTTT; CDR3aa: CAWSVGGLDSNQPQHF
v_gene: TRBV2; d_gene: TRBD1; j_gene: TRBJ1-5; abundance: .; CDR3nt: TGTGCCAGCAGTTGGGGGACAGGGGTTAATCAGCCCCAGCATTTT; CDR3aa: CASSWGTGVNQPQHF
v_gene: TRBV6-5; d_gene: TRBD2; j_gene: TRBJ2-7; abundance: .; CDR3nt: TGTGCCACGAGGAGCCTCGGGACTAGCGACTACGAGCAGTACTTC; CDR3aa: CATRSLGTSDYEQYF
v_gene: TRBV9; d_gene: .; j_gene: TRBJ2-3; abundance: .; CDR3nt: TGTGCCAGCAGCGTAGGCCAGGGGCAAGCTACGCAGTATTTT; CDR3aa: CASSVGQGQATQYF
v_gene: TRBV5-1; d_gene: TRBD1; j_gene: TRBJ1-1; abundance: .; CDR3nt: TGCGCCAGCAGTAGCGACAGGGCCTACACTGAAGCTTTCTTT; CDR3aa: CASSSDRAYTEAFF
v_gene: TRBV4-3; d_gene: .; j_gene: TRBJ1-2; abundance: .; CDR3nt: TGCGCCAGCAGCCAAGCATGGGGGGGAGTTACGGTTGGCTACACCTTC; CDR3aa: CASSQAWGGVTVGYTF
v_gene: TRBV5-6; d_gene: .; j_gene: TRBJ1-2; abundance: .; CDR3nt: TGTGCCAGCAGCTTGAACAGCCTGACTAACTATGGCTACACCTTC; CDR3aa: CASSLNSLTNYGYTF
v_gene: TRBV18; d_gene: .; j_gene: TRBJ2-2; abundance: .; CDR3nt: TGTGCCAGCTCACCAACGCAAACTAGGGGTAGCGGCGGGGAGCTGTTTTTT; CDR3aa: CASSPTQTRGSGGELFF
v_gene: TRBV5-8; d_gene: .; j_gene: TRBJ2-7; abundance: .; CDR3nt: TGTGCCAGCAGCTTGGTTCTCTCCTACGAGCAGTACTTC; CDR3aa: CASSLVLSYEQYF
v_gene: TRBV5-1; d_gene: .; j_gene: TRBJ2-6; abundance: .; CDR3nt: TGCGCCAGCAGCTCGGCGGTTGGGAGCTCTGGGGCCAACGTCCTGACTTTC; CDR3aa: CASSSAVGSSGANVLTF
v_gene: TRBV6-1; d_gene: TRBD1; j_gene: TRBJ1-5; abundance: .; CDR3nt: TGTGCCAGCAGTGAAGATTGGTGGACAGGGGGTTCTCAGCCCCAGCATTTT; CDR3aa: CASSEDWWTGGSQPQHF
v_gene: TRBV28; d_gene: TRBD1; j_gene: TRBJ1-6; abundance: once; CDR3nt: TGTGCCAGCAGCAAGGGGGACAGCTATTCACCCCTCCACTTT; CDR3aa: CASSKGDSYSPLHF
v_gene: TRBV2; d_gene: .; j_gene: TRBJ2-1; abundance: .; CDR3nt: TGTGCCAGCAAGGGTGTGGGAGGGGGGATTACAATGAGGCAGTTCTTC; CDR3aa: CASKGVGGGITMRQFF